These 22 T cell receptor beta chains share one sample of origin, sequenced in a study of response to subunit inactivated influenza vaccine. Using its own MiXCR run on the RT-PCR reads, TCRdb lists one record per CDR3 protein. The table includes about 700,000 distinct CDR3 sequences, approximately 14% detected once. Sequencing used PBMCs from blood, obtained around 15 days before vaccination. Receptors originate from a man aged 45-60 years who received an inactivated influenza vaccine.

The rearrangement uses TRBV5-4 and TRBJ2-3; 13 positions match TRBD2. Germline V lookup: CDR1 SGHNT, CDR2 YYREEE (reference sequence). The CDR3 loop spans 16 amino acids. The junction had 6 bases not matched to a gene; V was cut back by 3 bases and J by 5 bases. CDR3 region: CASSSYGLAGVDTQYF. The CDR3, as DNA: TGTGCCAGCAGCTCCTACGGACTAGCGGGGGTAGATACGCAGTATTTT.

With respect to this clonotype: One junction end does not reproduce the germline sequence, and a read error may be involved. CDR3 sequence: CASSPPFPPVF. In DNA form, the CDR3 reads TGTGCCAGCAGCCCCCCGTTCCCACCGGTCTTC. The rearrangement links TRBV7-8 to TRBJ2-1; the D is unclear. The germline V gene has CDR1 SGHVS and CDR2 FQNEAQ. The CDR3 loop spans 11 amino acids.

J is TRBJ2-7 and V is TRBV12-3 or TRBV12-4; D remains ambiguous. V lost 5 bases to trimming and J lost 0 bases, with 11 bases between them. The CDR3 spans 14 residues. CDR3 residues: CASSRSTSSYEQYF. CDR3 nucleotide sequence: TGTGCCAGCAGTCGATCGACATCCTCCTACGAGCAGTACTTC.

This clonotype was seen a handful of times. This chain uses TRBV2 with TRBJ2-7; 9 bases match TRBD2. Germline CDR1 SNHLY, CDR2 FYNNEI. V was pared by 7 bases and J by 2 bases, with 15 bases of the junction left unmatched. The CDR3 spans 17 residues. This CDR3 is CASKVAGGPLRAYEQYF. The CDR3 bases are TGTGCCAGCAAGGTGGCGGGAGGGCCCTTAAGAGCCTACGAGCAGTACTTC.

The V and J genes are TRBV19 and TRBJ1-2; no reliable D call. V gave up 4 bases and J gave up 5 bases, with 11 bases separating them. Germline values: CDR1 LNHDA, CDR2 SQIVND (reference sequence). The CDR3 has 13 amino acids. In DNA, the CDR3 is TGTGCCAGTAGTACCTCGGGTGGGTATGGCTACACCTTC. This gives the protein CASSTSGGYGYTF.

This clonotype was seen only a few times. This chain connects TRBV14 to TRBJ2-7; 8 bases line up with TRBD2. The CDR3 contains 15 residues. J lost 2 bases, V lost 0 bases, and 3 bases had no gene match. Germline V gene data show CDR1 as SGHDN and CDR2 as FVKESK. The CDR3 coding sequence is TGTGCCAGCAGCCAAGAACTAGCGGCCACCTACGAGCAGTACTTC. Translating it yields CASSQELAATYEQYF.

This clonotype was counted many times. The gene calls are TRBV6-1 and TRBJ2-1, with D possibly matching TRBD2 (6 bases). V lost 6 bases to trimming and J lost 6 bases, with 18 bases between them. There are 15 residues in the CDR3. Germline CDR1 is MNHNS and CDR2 is SASEGT. CDR3 amino acids: CASRATSLGSNEQFF. The CDR3 DNA reads TGTGCCAGCAGGGCTACTAGCCTAGGGTCCAATGAGCAGTTCTTC.

The CDR3, as DNA: TGTGCCAGCAGCCCGGAGACTAGCGGGAGTAGGCGGGAGCTGTTTTTT. Translated: CASSPETSGSRRELFF. The rearrangement uses TRBV7-9 and TRBJ2-2, with 12 bases identical to TRBD2. CDR3 length: 16 amino acids. Trimming at V came to 5 bases and at J to 9 bases, leaving 10 bases not matched to a gene. Germline CDR1 is SEHNR and CDR2 is FQNEAQ (reference sequence).

This clonotype was observed a few times. The chain joins TRBV28 to TRBJ1-2, with 12 bases lining up with TRBD1. Unmatched junction bases numbered 9, after V lost 2 bases and J lost 8 bases. Germline CDR1 is MDHEN and CDR2 is SYDVKM. CDR3 length equals 16 residues. CDR3 sequence reads: CASSLLSGTGGRGYTF. As DNA, the CDR3 is TGTGCCAGCAGTTTACTCTCCGGGACAGGGGGCCGAGGCTACACCTTC.

This clonotype was seen a few times. The J gene is TRBJ2-1, the V gene TRBV20-1; the D gene is possibly TRBD2 (7 bases). Trimming removed 3 bases at V and 6 bases at J, with 18 bases between. Germline V gene data show CDR1 as DFQATT and CDR2 as SNEGSKA (reference sequence). The length of the CDR3 is 15 residues. DNA for the CDR3: TGCAGTGCTAGGTTACAGGGCGGGAGAACCAATGAGCAGTTCTTC. Translated: CSARLQGGRTNEQFF.

This clonotype was seen a handful of times. J is TRBJ1-2 and V is TRBV11-2, with no clear D. Trimming cost V 3 bases and J 2 bases, with 7 bases left between them. This CDR3 is built from 13 residues. CDR1 SGHAT and CDR2 FQNNGV come from the germline V gene. CDR3 loop: CASSFTENYGYTF. DNA for the CDR3: TGTGCCAGCAGCTTTACAGAGAACTATGGCTACACCTTC.

V and J are TRBV9 and TRBJ2-5, with D possibly matching TRBD1 (6 bases). This CDR3 contains 15 residues. V lost 0 bases and J lost 4, with 13 bases in between. The germline V gene has CDR1 SGDLS and CDR2 YYNGEE. The CDR3 is CASSVDRDIRETQYF. CDR3 in DNA: TGTGCCAGCAGCGTAGACCGGGACATAAGAGAGACCCAGTACTTC.

V is TRBV28 and J is TRBJ2-5; D remains ambiguous. CDR3 length: 14 residues. From germline, CDR1 is MDHEN and CDR2 SYDVKM. With 6 bases removed from V and 1 base from J, the gap between germline ends came to 12 bases. The CDR3 reads CASSLYRTQETQYF. CDR3 bases: TGTGCCAGCAGCCTGTACCGGACCCAAGAGACCCAGTACTTC.

This clonotype was seen a handful of times. This chain uses TRBV7-2 with TRBJ1-2; TRBD1 might be the D (6 bases). The CDR3 length is 13 residues. CDR1 is SGHTA, CDR2 FQGNSA, per germline. The germline V and J ends were trimmed by 1 base and 7 bases, with 10 bases remaining between them. For the CDR3, the DNA is TGTGCCAGCAGCTTAGAGGGGGTTTTTGGCTACACCTTC. Its translation is CASSLEGVFGYTF.

The genes are TRBV5-1 and TRBJ2-7; the match to TRBD1 covers 7 bases. Germline V CDR1 and CDR2: SGHRS, YFSETQ. There are 14 residues in the CDR3. The V segment lost 4 bases and the J segment 3 bases; nucleotides outside the gene matches: 7. The CDR3 region has the DNA TGCGCCAGCAGCCCCGCTTGGGACAGCTACGAGCAGTACTTC. It encodes CASSPAWDSYEQYF.

This clonotype was picked up many times. J is TRBJ2-5 and V is TRBV6-2 or TRBV6-3; TRBD1 agrees at 7 bases. With 4 bases clipped from V and 2 bases from J, the junction kept 4 bases outside the gene matches. Germline V CDR1 and CDR2: MNHEY, SVGEGT. This CDR3 has 14 residues. The CDR3 coding sequence is TGTGCCAGCAGTTCGGGACAGCTACAAGAGACCCAGTACTTC. Encoded protein: CASSSGQLQETQYF.

V and J are TRBV6-1 and TRBJ2-3; 8 nucleotides agree with TRBD2. Trimming removed 10 bases from V and 4 bases from J; junction bases left unmatched: 13. Germline CDR1 MNHNS, CDR2 SASEGT. This CDR3 contains 15 residues. CDR3 loop: CAITSQREFADTQYF. Here the CDR3 DNA reads TGTGCCATAACCTCCCAGCGGGAGTTTGCAGATACGCAGTATTTT.

The genes are TRBV29-1 and TRBJ2-5; the D gene is possibly TRBD2 (6 bases). The CDR3 is 16 amino acids. The V and J ends lost 7 bases and 1 base respectively, with 22 bases between them. CDR1 and CDR2 (germline): SQVTM, ANQGSEA. The CDR3 here is CSAIKRGTILQETQYF. In DNA form, the CDR3 reads TGCAGCGCAATAAAACGGGGGACGATTCTCCAAGAGACCCAGTACTTC.

In its sample, this clonotype was seen a few times. The rearrangement links TRBV7-9 to TRBJ2-7; a weak D match, TRBD1 (5 bases). Trimming pared 4 bases from V and 1 base from J, leaving 20 bases between. The CDR3 is 17 residues long. Germline V gives CDR1 SEHNR, CDR2 FQNEAQ (reference sequence). In DNA form, the CDR3 reads TGTGCCAGCAGCTCCCCCGGCCGGACACGTTTATCCTACGAGCAGTACTTC. Residues: CASSSPGRTRLSYEQYF.

This clonotype showed up many times. This rearrangement joins TRBV29-1 to TRBJ2-7; perhaps TRBD2 as D (5 bases). V lost 6 bases and J 4 bases, leaving 19 bases between the germline ends. Germline values: CDR1 SQVTM, CDR2 ANQGSEA. The CDR3 contains 14 residues. CDR3 residues: CSVDLVGKYYEQYF. The DNA for the CDR3 is TGCAGCGTGGACCTCGTCGGGAAATATTACGAGCAGTACTTC.

This clonotype has a handful of counts. The chain is built from TRBV27 and TRBJ2-7, with 8 bases aligning to TRBD2. Germline V gene lookup returns CDR1 MNHEY and CDR2 SMNVEV (reference sequence). Trimming cost V 4 bases and J 2 bases; bases outside gene matches: 7. There are 15 residues in the CDR3. The CDR3 DNA follows: TGTGCCAGCAGTTCAGAAGCGGGAGCCCCCTACGAGCAGTACTTC. It specifies CASSSEAGAPYEQYF.

As regards this clonotype: Sequence at one end of the junction differs from germline and may be a read error. The chain carries TRBV11-2 and TRBJ2-2; D might be TRBD2 (5 bases). The length of the CDR3 is 16 residues. CDR1 is SGHAT, CDR2 FQNNGV, per germline. The CDR3 DNA is TGTGCCAGCAGCTTAGTAGGCGGCACCTACACCGGGGAGCTGTTCTTT. It yields the protein CASSLVGGTYTGELFF.